This TCR beta chain was identified during a study of T-cell memory formation after mild COVID-19. Study details: Across donors, TCR clusters were largely donor specific.

Each CDR3 protein is one row after TCRdb ran MiXCR on the 5' RACE reads. The table shows around 430,000 distinct CDR3 sequences, with approximately 16% occurring only once. This clonotype was observed a handful of times. No antigen is known for it. General observations from the study: Contracting CD4+ clones were located mainly in CM and EM, and CD8+ clones in EMRA. There were some responding clones in pre-infection memory, which suggested that cross-reactive memory had joined. From day 15 to 85, contracting clones were balanced between CD4 and CD8, whereas later expanders leaned toward CD4+.

Trimming removed 2 bases from V and 3 bases from J, with 11 bases in between. Germline-derived CDR1 and CDR2 are SGHTA and FQGNSA. CDR3 length: 16 residues. This TCR came from a young man who had mild COVID-19 (a few samples of this study predate the infection). Cell type and time point are not known. Sequenced input: PBMCs or a T cell subset sorted from them (not recorded which). V usage is TRBV7-2 and J usage is TRBJ1-6; D is ambiguous. CDR3 loop: CASSLTAGYYNSPLHF. As DNA, the CDR3 is TGTGCCAGCAGCTTAACTGCGGGTTACTATAATTCACCCCTCCACTTT.